This T cell receptor beta chain was sequenced for a study of blood T cell repertoires in COVID-19 (dated by TCRdb to the early 2020s). With respect to the entire study: Samples from collaborators originated in the United States, Italy and Spain and spanned both the acute and convalescent phases of COVID-19. A freely available public database, intended as a resource for researchers studying the immune response to SARS-CoV-2, is where the repertoires were released. Deeply sampled blood TCRbeta repertoires from subjects exposed to, actively infected with, or recovered from COVID-19 were included in the dataset. The sample metadata nearly always contained a de-identified subject ID, COVID-19 status, age in years and sex. The prospective study material was composed of cDNA or gDNA derived from T cells, B-cell-depleted T cells, or PBMCs. Samples came from the ongoing ImmuneRACE study (first 160 participants) plus 1,254 subjects from 6 global collaborators. Where available, HLA class I and class II types were obtained from metadata supplied by the sample provider rather than from assay-based typing. General study outcomes and caveats: Clinical and demographic metadata were provided uncurated, with the amount varying by source and participant.

The CDR3 contains 12 residues, cysteine and phenylalanine counted. The kept DNA is CDR3 alone, 36 bases in frame from the first base. CDR1 SEHNR and CDR2 FQNEAQ are derived from the germline V gene (reference sequence). V and J are truncated by 5 bases and 3 bases respectively, leaving an intervening sequence of 7 bases. To note about this clone: The target of this receptor is not known. Base qualities are not recorded, but no much larger clone differs from it by a single base.

TCRbeta CDR3 regions were amplified from genomic DNA using the immunoSEQ Assay, a bias-controlled multiplex PCR. The original methods were these. The number of nucleated cells in each sample was estimated by amplification of reference gene primers within the assay. Sequence reads were collapsed and filtered to measure the absolute abundance of every unique TCRbeta CDR3 rearrangement. Productive Simpson clonality was computed per sample as the square root of Simpson's diversity index over productive rearrangements. Held by TCRdb, this immuneACCESS table contains in-frame sequences only and omits some clones. Under half of the omission traces to an unresolved V gene where checked; the cause of the rest is unknown. That table supplies the V and J calls and clone size; D and trimming were determined from the DNA. In all, the sample holds some 340,000 clones, and roughly 90% of those were seen once. The top ten clonotypes cover almost 4% of the sample.

In the prospective study, participants were about 18 to 89 years old, resided in 25 or so geographic areas of the United States, and were enrolled through a virtual design. Cohort assignment in the prospective study relied on participant-reported clinical history from a screening survey and a study questionnaire. Exposed participants were defined as having been in contact with someone with a PCR-confirmed or clinician-diagnosed COVID-19 case within 2 weeks of study entry. In the prospective study, mobile phlebotomists collected whole blood, serum and a nasopharyngeal or oropharyngeal swab from each participant. Prospective study participants could optionally give additional blood draws and questionnaires over a roughly two-month period. Before DNA extraction, blood samples from the prospective study were shipped at room temperature or frozen.

The sequence is built from TRBV7-9 and TRBJ1-2, with no confident D gene call. The receptor's source is a woman aged 25 to 45 who had been exposed to COVID-19. Source material: PBMCs or T cells enriched from blood (not recorded which). The CDR3 loop reads CASSADDYGYTF. The sequenced DNA: TGTGCCAGCAGCGCGGATGACTATGGCTACACCTTC.